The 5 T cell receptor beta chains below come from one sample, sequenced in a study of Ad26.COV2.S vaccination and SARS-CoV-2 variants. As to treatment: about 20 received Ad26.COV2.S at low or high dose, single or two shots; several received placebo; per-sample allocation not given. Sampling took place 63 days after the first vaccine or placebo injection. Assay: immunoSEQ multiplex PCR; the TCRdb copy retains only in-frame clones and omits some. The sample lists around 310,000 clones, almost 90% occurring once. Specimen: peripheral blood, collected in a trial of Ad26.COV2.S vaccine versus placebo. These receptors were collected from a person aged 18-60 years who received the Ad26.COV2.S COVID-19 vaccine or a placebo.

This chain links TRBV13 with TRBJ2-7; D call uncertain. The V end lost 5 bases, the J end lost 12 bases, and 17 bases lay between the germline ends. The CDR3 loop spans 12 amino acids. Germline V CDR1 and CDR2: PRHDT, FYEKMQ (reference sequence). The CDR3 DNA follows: TGTGCCAGCAGCCAGAGGTGGCGCCCCCGGTACTTC. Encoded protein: CASSQRWRPRYF.

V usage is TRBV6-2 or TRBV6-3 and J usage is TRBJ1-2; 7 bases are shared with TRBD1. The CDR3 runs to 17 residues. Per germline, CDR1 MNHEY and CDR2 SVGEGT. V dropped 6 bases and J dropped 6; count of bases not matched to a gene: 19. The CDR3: CASSQITARQGQHGYTF. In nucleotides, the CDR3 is TGTGCCAGCAGCCAGATAACGGCCAGACAGGGCCAACATGGCTACACCTTC.

CDR3 residues: CASSQDRGEVYDTEAFF. The CDR3 DNA sequence: TGCGCCAGCAGCCAAGATAGAGGGGAGGTTTATGACACTGAAGCTTTCTTT. V and J are TRBV4-3 and TRBJ1-1; perhaps TRBD1 as D (5 bases). The CDR3 spans 17 residues. The V gene's germline CDR1 is LGHNA and CDR2 YSLEER. The V end was cut by 0 bases, the J end by 3 bases, with 17 bases between.

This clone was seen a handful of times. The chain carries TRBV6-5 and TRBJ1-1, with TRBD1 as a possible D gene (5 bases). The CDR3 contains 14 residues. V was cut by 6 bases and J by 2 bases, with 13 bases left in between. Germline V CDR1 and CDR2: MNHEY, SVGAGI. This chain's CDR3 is CASRRDGANTEAFF. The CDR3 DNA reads TGTGCCAGCAGGAGGGACGGAGCTAACACTGAAGCTTTCTTT.

The CDR3: CASSAGQGASGGLTGELFF. The CDR3 DNA reads TGTGCCAGCAGCGCGGGACAGGGGGCAAGCGGGGGACTCACCGGGGAGCTGTTTTTT. The chain uses TRBV9 and TRBJ2-2; 12 nucleotides match TRBD1. The CDR3 loop spans 19 amino acids. Unmatched junction bases numbered 13, after V lost 3 bases and J lost 4 bases. Germline-derived CDR1 and CDR2 are SGDLS and YYNGEE. The full variable domain, in which reference TRBV9 and TRBJ2-2 provide the parts outside the CDR3, is DSGVTQTPKHLITATGQRVTLRCSPRSGDLSVYWYQQSLDQGLQFLIQYYNGEERAKGNILERFSAQQFPDLHSELNLSSLELGDSALYFCASSAGQGASGGLTGELFFGEGSRLTVL.